These T cell receptor beta chains were read from a single sample in a study of human T cells and chemical hapten exposure. TCRdb used MiXCR to reprocess the RACE reads, holding one entry per CDR3 protein. Of a few hundred thousand distinct CDR3 sequences in the sample, approximately 5.8% were seen once. Material: whole blood, obtained in connection with sensitization to the hapten diphenylcyclopropenone (DPC). The receptors originated from a woman between 18 and 30 years old with alopecia areata. Some clones in this sample may be carry-over from other donors' samples. Each CDR3 is given with its conserved first and last residue. Size tells how often a clone was seen (once, few, many) or the class of an expanded clone, and some rows leave it out.

size | V | CDR3
. | TRBV7-2 | CASSFLRTGTIYGYTF
few | TRBV7-8 | CASSLMDGSYEQYF
few | TRBV11-2 | CASRKNPNEPMGYTF
many | TRBV18 | CASSPVGLQYF
many | TRBV2 | CASSYTGTIEKLFF
many | TRBV7-9 | CASSYTSGNTIYF
few | TRBV7-9 | CASSLGDRAGPPLHF
many | TRBV5-1 | CASSLAGQASGNTIYF
few | TRBV7-8 | CASSLFRQGTSYNEQFF
few | TRBV20-1 | CSASRGGTTHTEAFF
few | TRBV6-5 | CASILDVGGTEAFF
many | TRBV7-9 | CASSLGGGVQETQYF
many | TRBV28 | CASRRTGYEQYF
. | TRBV27 | CASSLSPGGEGNQPQHF
few | TRBV7-9 | CASSFGTETLHF
. | TRBV10-3 | CATYDRAGELFF
many | TRBV7-9 | CASSPPAGYEQYF
many | TRBV13 | CASSRASRNLYEQYF
. | TRBV29-1 | CSVEGGPNQPQHF
few | TRBV4-3 | CASSQDLGVSGANVLTF
many | TRBV27 | CASSSGGSHSGANVLTF
few | TRBV24-1 | CATSDPGQDPYEQYF
many | TRBV29-1 | CSVLTGQQETQYF
. | TRBV12-3/TRBV12-4 | CASSLRGARGYTF
many | TRBV11-2 | CASSLSGPGATDTQYF
. | TRBV7-2 | CASSRRGVLGYQETQYF
few | TRBV7-8 | CASSLRGRRDSGNTIYF
few | TRBV6-5 | CASSQTGQFNSPLHF
. | TRBV28 | CASTPGPVETQYF
. | TRBV7-2 | CASSRGATDNSPLHF
many | TRBV11-2 | CASSLEQGPNTIYF
many | TRBV20-1 | CSARVRVQETQYF
. | TRBV12-3/TRBV12-4 | CATKNVGVKLFF
few | TRBV7-8 | CASSLDQQGKKLFF
many | TRBV5-1 | CASSWDEGNTEAFF
few | TRBV6-2/TRBV6-3 | CASATPVASVPDTQYF
. | TRBV29-1 | CSVLGAGGIYEQYF
few | TRBV7-8 | CASSFFRRMNTGELFF
few | TRBV7-8 | CASRLAPGLAGSRETQYF
few | TRBV12-3/TRBV12-4 | CASSRHPLTNSPLHF
. | TRBV25-1 | CASSEGSGTNLYEQYF
. | TRBV10-3 | CAIRGPGNQPQHF
few | TRBV24-1 | CATTLYRGAFF
few | TRBV25-1 | CASSEFVRSSYEQYF
many | TRBV11-2 | CASSLGLFIDTQYF
many | TRBV7-9 | CASSLTEYGYTF
. | TRBV20-1 | CSARRQTGANVLTF
many | TRBV11-1 | CASSLGGTSRYF
. | TRBV21-1 | CASSKVRTSGTDTQYF
many | TRBV7-2 | CASSLEGQRTWDTEAFF
. | TRBV10-3 | CAISKQVSSYNEQFF
few | TRBV6-6 | CASSYSADRAGELFF
many | TRBV6-2/TRBV6-3 | CASSPWTGATEAFF
. | TRBV18 | CASSPWDGYNEQFF
. | TRBV7-2 | CASSLAPSPAPSTDTQYF
. | TRBV29-1 | CSVEQGISGQPQHF
. | TRBV12-3/TRBV12-4 | CATKDPGQGYNEQFF